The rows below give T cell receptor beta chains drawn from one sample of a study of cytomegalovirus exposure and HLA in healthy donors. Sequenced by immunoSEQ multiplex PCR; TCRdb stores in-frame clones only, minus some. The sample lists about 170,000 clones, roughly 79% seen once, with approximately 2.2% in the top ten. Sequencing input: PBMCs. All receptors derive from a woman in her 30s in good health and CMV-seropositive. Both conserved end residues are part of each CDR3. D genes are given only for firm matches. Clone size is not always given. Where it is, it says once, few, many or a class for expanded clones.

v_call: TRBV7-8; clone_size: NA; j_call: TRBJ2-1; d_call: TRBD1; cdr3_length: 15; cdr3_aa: CASSFRQGPYNEQFF; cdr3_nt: TGTGCCAGCAGCTTCCGACAGGGGCCCTACAATGAGCAGTTCTTC
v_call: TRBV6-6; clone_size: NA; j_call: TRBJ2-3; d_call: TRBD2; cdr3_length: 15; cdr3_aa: CASSQLAGGGDTQYF; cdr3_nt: TGTGCCAGCAGTCAACTAGCGGGAGGTGGAGATACGCAGTATTTT
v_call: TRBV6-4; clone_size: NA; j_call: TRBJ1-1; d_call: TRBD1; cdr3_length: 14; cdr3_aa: CASRKDRGTTEAFF; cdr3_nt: TGTGCCAGCAGGAAGGACAGGGGGACCACTGAAGCTTTCTTT
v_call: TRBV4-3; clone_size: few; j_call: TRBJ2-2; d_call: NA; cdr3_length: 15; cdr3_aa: CASSQENRVTGELFF; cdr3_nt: TGCGCCAGCAGCCAAGAGAACAGGGTAACCGGGGAGCTGTTTTTT
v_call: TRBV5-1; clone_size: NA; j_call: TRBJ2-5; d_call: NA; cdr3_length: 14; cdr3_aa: CASSLGPGEETQYF; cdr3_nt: TGCGCCAGCAGCTTGGGACCGGGGGAGGAGACCCAGTACTTC
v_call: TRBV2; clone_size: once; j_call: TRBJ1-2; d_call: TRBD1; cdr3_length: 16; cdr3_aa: CASRDTGTGDYYGYTF; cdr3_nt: TGTGCCAGCAGGGATACCGGGACAGGGGACTACTATGGCTACACCTTC
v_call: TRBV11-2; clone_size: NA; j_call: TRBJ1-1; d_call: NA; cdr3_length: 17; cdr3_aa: CASSFLSPGLLNTEAFF; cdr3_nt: TGTGCCAGCAGCTTTCTCTCGCCAGGGCTACTGAACACTGAAGCTTTCTTT
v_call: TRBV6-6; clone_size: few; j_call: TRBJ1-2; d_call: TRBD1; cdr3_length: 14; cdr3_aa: CASSSGQGGYGYTF; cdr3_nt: TGTGCCAGCAGTTCGGGACAGGGGGGCTATGGCTACACCTTC
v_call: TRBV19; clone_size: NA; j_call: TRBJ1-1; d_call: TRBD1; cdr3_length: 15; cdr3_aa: CASSIDGDRGQEAFF; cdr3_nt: TGTGCCAGTAGTATAGATGGGGACAGGGGGCAGGAAGCTTTCTTT
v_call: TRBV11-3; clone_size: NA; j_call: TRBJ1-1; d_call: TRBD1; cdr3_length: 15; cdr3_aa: CASSAGQDLNTEAFF; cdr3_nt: TGTGCCAGCAGCGCGGGACAGGACCTGAACACTGAAGCTTTCTTT
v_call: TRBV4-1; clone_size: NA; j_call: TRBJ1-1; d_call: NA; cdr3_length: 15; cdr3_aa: CASSQLLQALTGAFF; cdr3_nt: TGCGCCAGCAGCCAATTACTACAGGCCCTCACGGGCGCTTTCTTT
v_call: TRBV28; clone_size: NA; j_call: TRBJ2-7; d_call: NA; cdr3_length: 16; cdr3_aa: CASSSVRAGQTYEQYF; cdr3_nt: TGTGCCAGCAGTTCGGTACGTGCGGGACAGACCTACGAGCAGTACTTC
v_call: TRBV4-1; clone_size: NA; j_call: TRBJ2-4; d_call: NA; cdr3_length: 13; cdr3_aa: CASSLEGGNIQYF; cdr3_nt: TGCGCCAGCAGCCTGGAAGGGGGAAACATTCAGTACTTC
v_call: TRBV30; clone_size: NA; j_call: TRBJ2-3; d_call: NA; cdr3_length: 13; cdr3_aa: CARAGRDTDTQYF; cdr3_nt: TGTGCCCGCGCGGGGCGGGACACAGATACGCAGTATTTT
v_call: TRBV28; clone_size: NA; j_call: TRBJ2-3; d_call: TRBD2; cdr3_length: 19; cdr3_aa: CASSFSGTSGGAGLDTQYF; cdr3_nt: TGTGCCAGCAGTTTTTCCGGGACTAGCGGGGGGGCGGGGTTAGATACGCAGTATTTT
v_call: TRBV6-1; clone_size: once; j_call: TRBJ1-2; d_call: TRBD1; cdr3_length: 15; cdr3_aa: CASSAAYGQGDGYTF; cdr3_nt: TGTGCCAGCAGTGCGGCCTATGGACAGGGAGACGGCTACACCTTC
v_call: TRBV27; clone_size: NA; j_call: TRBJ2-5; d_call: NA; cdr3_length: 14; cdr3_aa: CASSPTGKQETQYF; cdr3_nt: TGTGCCAGCAGTCCCACAGGAAAACAAGAGACCCAGTACTTC
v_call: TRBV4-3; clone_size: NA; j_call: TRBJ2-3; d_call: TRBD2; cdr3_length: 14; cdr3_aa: CASSPTSGRDTQYF; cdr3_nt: TGCGCCAGCAGCCCGACTAGCGGGAGGGATACGCAGTATTTT
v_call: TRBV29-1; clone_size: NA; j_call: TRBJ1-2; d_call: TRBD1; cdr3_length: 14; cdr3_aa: CSVGGGQGGTGYTF; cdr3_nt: TGCAGCGTTGGAGGGGGACAGGGGGGAACTGGCTACACCTTC
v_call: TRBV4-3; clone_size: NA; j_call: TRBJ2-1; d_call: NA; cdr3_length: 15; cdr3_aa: CASSQDLGGPDEQFF; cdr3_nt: TGCGCCAGCAGCCAAGATCTGGGGGGGCCTGATGAGCAGTTCTTC
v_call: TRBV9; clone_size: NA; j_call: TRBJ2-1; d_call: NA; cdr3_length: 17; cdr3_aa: CASSVNQRDGVYNEQFF; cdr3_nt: TGTGCCAGCAGCGTAAACCAGAGGGATGGGGTCTACAATGAGCAGTTCTTC
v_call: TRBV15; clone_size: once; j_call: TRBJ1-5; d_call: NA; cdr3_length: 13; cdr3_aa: CATSRPQGQPQHF; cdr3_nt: TGTGCCACCAGCAGACCACAGGGACAGCCCCAGCATTTT
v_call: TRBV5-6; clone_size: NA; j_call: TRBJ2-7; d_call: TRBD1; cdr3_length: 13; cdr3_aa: CASSLDRGYEQYF; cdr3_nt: TGTGCCAGCAGCTTGGACAGGGGTTACGAGCAGTACTTC
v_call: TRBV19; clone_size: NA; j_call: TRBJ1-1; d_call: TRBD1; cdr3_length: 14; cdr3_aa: CASRDDRGNTEAFF; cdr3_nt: TGTGCCAGTAGGGACGACAGGGGGAACACTGAAGCTTTCTTT
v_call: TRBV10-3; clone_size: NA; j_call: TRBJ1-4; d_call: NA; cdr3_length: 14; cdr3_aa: CAIRKDSQNEKLFF; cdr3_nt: TGTGCCATCAGGAAAGACAGCCAGAATGAAAAACTGTTTTTT
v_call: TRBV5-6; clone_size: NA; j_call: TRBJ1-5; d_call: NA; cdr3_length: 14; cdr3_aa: CASSFNGRGQPQHF; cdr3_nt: TGTGCCAGCAGCTTCAATGGGAGGGGACAGCCCCAGCATTTT
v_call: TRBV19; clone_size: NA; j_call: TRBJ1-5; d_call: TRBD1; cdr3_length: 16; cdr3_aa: CASSRRDRGPNQPQHF; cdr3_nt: TGTGCCAGCTCTCGGAGGGACAGGGGGCCCAATCAGCCCCAGCATTTT
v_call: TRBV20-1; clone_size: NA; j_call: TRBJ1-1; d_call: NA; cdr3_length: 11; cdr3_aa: CRLRVNTEAFF; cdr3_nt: TGCAGACTGAGGGTGAACACTGAAGCTTTCTTT
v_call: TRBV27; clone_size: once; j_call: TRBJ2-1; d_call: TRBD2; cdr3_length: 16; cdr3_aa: CASSSMTSGYYNEQFF; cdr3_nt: TGTGCCAGCAGTTCCATGACTAGCGGATACTACAATGAGCAGTTCTTC
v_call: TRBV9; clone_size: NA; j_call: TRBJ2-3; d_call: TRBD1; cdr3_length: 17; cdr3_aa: CASSSRRTGERTDTQYF; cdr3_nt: TGTGCCAGCAGCTCCCGACGGACAGGAGAACGCACAGATACGCAGTATTTT
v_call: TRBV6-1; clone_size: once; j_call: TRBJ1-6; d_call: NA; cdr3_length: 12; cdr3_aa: CASTGFNSPLHF; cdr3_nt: TGTGCCAGCACCGGGTTCAATTCACCCCTCCACTTT